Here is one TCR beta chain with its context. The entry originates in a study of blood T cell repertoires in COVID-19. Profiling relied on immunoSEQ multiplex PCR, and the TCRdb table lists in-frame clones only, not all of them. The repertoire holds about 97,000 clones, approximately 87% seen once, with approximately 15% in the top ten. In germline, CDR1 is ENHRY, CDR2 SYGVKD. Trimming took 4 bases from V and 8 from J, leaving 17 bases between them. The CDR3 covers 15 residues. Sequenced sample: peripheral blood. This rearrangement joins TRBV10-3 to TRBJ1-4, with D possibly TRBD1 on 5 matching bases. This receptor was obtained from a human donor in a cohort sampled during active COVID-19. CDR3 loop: CAISASEDRGEKLFF. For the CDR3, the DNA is TGTGCCATCAGTGCTAGTGAAGACCGGGGGGAAAAACTGTTTTTT.